A single sample is the source of the 6 T cell receptor beta chains below, sequenced in a study of blood T cell repertoires in COVID-19. Assay: immunoSEQ multiplex PCR; the TCRdb copy retains only in-frame clones and omits some. Here the sample spans approximately 37,000 clones, approximately 88% being singletons. Sequencing was carried out using peripheral blood. The receptors shown here come from a woman aged 70-85 years with acute or convalescent COVID-19.

This rearrangement joins TRBV2 to TRBJ2-5; D not resolved. Trimming pared 8 bases from V and 4 bases from J, leaving 8 bases between. Per germline, CDR1 SNHLY and CDR2 FYNNEI. CDR3 size: 11 residues. CDR3 amino acids: CASLAVETQYF. The CDR3 DNA reads TGTGCCAGCTTGGCGGTAGAGACCCAGTACTTC.

This chain connects TRBV7-2 to TRBJ2-5, with 10 bases that match TRBD2. Unmatched junction bases numbered 6, after V lost 1 base and J lost 4 bases. The germline V gene has CDR1 SGHTA and CDR2 FQGNSA. This CDR3 region has 16 residues. The CDR3: CASSLGVVAGGETQYF. For the CDR3, the DNA is TGTGCCAGCAGCTTAGGCGTGGTAGCGGGAGGAGAGACCCAGTACTTC.

The chain carries TRBV5-1 and TRBJ2-1; possibly TRBD1 for D (5 bases). Trimming removed 4 bases from V and 9 bases from J, with 20 bases in between. There are 15 residues in the CDR3. Germline CDR1 reads SGHRS; CDR2 reads YFSETQ. CDR3 sequence reads: CASSPLARGAGEQFF. The CDR3 region has the DNA TGCGCCAGCAGCCCCTTGGCCCGTGGGGCCGGTGAGCAGTTCTTC.

The chain links TRBV7-3 to TRBJ2-1; tentative D call: TRBD2 (5 bases). Per the germline V gene, CDR1 is SGHTA and CDR2 is FQGTGA. V lost 2 bases, J lost 9 bases, and 14 bases lay in between. This CDR3 region has 14 residues. The CDR3 DNA sequence: TGTGCCAGCAGCTTAGATCCGGTTGGAGGTGAGCAGTTCTTC. It yields the protein CASSLDPVGGEQFF.

The chain has TRBV7-8 and TRBJ1-4; 8 positions agree with TRBD1. Per germline, CDR1 SGHVS and CDR2 FQNEAQ. The trim removed 11 bases at V and 4 bases at J, leaving 3 bases unmatched. CDR3 length: 12 residues. CDR3 amino acids: CAVQGDNEKLFF. In DNA, the CDR3 is TGTGCCGTACAGGGGGATAATGAAAAACTGTTTTTT.

The CDR3 nucleotides are TGTGCCAGCAGCAAAGGAACGGGGAACGAGCAGTACGTC. Amino acid sequence: CASSKGTGNEQYV. The chain combines TRBV21-1 with TRBJ2-7; the table's D call, TRBD2, has no DNA check behind it. TRBV21-1 is described as a pseudogene. This CDR3 spans 13 amino acids.